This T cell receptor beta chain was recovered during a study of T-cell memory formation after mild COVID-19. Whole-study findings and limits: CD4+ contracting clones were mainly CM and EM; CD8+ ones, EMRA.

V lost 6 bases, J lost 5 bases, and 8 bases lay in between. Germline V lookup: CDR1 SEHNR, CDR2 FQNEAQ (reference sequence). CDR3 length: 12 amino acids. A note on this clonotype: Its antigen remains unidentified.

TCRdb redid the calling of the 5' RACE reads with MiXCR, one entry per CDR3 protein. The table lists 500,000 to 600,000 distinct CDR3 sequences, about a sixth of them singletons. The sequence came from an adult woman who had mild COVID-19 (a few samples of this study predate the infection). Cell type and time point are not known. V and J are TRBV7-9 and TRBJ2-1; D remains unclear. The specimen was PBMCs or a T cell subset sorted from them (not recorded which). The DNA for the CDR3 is TGTGCCAGCAGGCAGAATAACAATGAGCAGTTCTTC. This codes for CASRQNNNEQFF.